What follows is one T cell receptor (beta chain) and its context. Its antigen target is currently unknown. Base qualities are not recorded, but no much larger clone differs from it by a single base. The record originates from a study of shared clonotypes between healthy human individuals (TCRdb year 2020). For the wider study: A few men and a couple of women, aged 18 to 49 years, made up the cohort. For each donor, CD4 naive and CD4 memory were each given three plates, CD8 naive was given two plates, and CD8 memory was given one plate. Blood TCR repertoires of about 5 healthy adults were deeply sequenced to estimate repertoire size and the extent of clonotype sharing between individuals. Different laboratories and diverse techniques were used to prepare libraries and sequence TCR repertoires, to increase sequencing depth and limit assay-specific biases. Each donor's leukapheresis produced roughly between roughly 0.85 and 9 billion PBMCs. What the study reported, not specific to this receptor: Sampling was restricted to blood, and TCR repertoires in tissue are likely to differ from TCR repertoires in blood. Rarefaction of sorted-subset datasets indicated incomplete sequencing despite the large sequencing depth. Pairwise subsampling led to the expectation that sequencing depth would affect the degree of clonotype sharing among donors. Clonotypes shared by all four sorted-subset donors showed higher generation probabilities than non-shared clonotypes. The genetic and exposure-history diversity represented was limited by the small number of donors. Sharing across four donors was observed for roughly 5% of naive CD4, 3% to 4% of naive CD8, 2% to 2.5% of memory CD4, and around 0.42% of memory CD8 clonotypes. Naive subsets generally had larger estimated clonotype richness than memory subsets did.

TCR CDR3 regions were amplified from genomic DNA by multiplex PCR using the deep immunoSEQ assay. For each cell subset, the extracted genomic DNA was distributed evenly across all wells of several immunoSEQ 96-well plates, and each plate served as one replicate. For sorted subsets, about 200 ng genomic DNA, equal to approximately 30,000 T cell genomes, was loaded into each replicate PCR. Purified libraries were quantified with a Qubit 3.0 fluorometer, sized on a Bioanalyzer 2100, and re-quantified with the KAPA Library Quantification kit. Every immunoSEQ 96-well plate was sequenced on a separate single-read 150-cycle Illumina NextSeq 550 flow cell. Regarding the original processing steps: Because only junctional sequences without quality scores were contained in the immunoSEQ output, filtering matching that applied to full-length reads could not be performed. To assign V/J genes and CDR3, sequences were annotated against IMGT germline references using PyIR, a Python wrapper for IgBLAST v1.9. Reads were filtered out if the reads had weak V/J assignments (E-value above 1e-6), no CDR3, stop codons, out-of-frame junctions, or ambiguous translated residues. V3J clonotypes were defined as sequences sharing an identical inferred V gene, J gene, and CDR3 amino acid sequence. To compute the percentage overlap between repertoires, the number of shared unique clonotypes was divided by the size of the smaller repertoire. RTK rarefaction, the Chao1 estimator, and Recon v2.1 estimates of unobserved clonotypes were used to assess repertoire richness. Generation probabilities for all TCRbeta clonotypes obtained by the gDNA method from a few donors were computed using OLGA. TCRdb's version of the immuneACCESS table is confined to in-frame rearrangements and falls short of the full clone set. An unresolved V gene accounts for under half of the shortfall where checked; the remainder is of unknown origin. V and J calls and clone size are as listed in that table; D and trimming were resolved from the DNA. Counted in this sample were approximately 640,000 clones; 90% of them appeared once. The ten largest clones capture about 34% of the sample.

CDR1 MNHEY and CDR2 SVGAGI were looked up in the germline V gene. Trimming removed 3 bases from V and 6 bases from J, leaving 11 bases between the germline ends. The CDR3, cysteine through phenylalanine, is 13 amino acids long. Only CDR3 DNA is held: 39 bases, read in frame from base 1. The donors were healthy, HIV-negative adults who had no recently reported acute infections or vaccinations. Every donor was a Caucasian adult residing in Nashville, Tennessee, USA. CD8 memory samples consisted of magnetically selected CD45RO+ cells combined with CCR7-negative CD45RA+ effector memory (TemRA) cells. Blood was obtained by leukapheresis, after which PBMCs were separated by Ficoll-Histopaque density gradient centrifugation and cryopreserved in liquid nitrogen vapor phase. Analytical flow cytometry was used to check the purity and quantity of every magnetically sorted T cell population. Genomic DNA was isolated from each sorted fraction and quantified by UV absorbance on a Nanodrop 2000c.

The sequence is built from TRBV6-5 and TRBJ1-1; TRBD1 is perhaps the D gene, given 6 matching bases. The TCR was taken from a man aged 18 to 29 in good health. Some clones in this sample may be carry-over from other donors' samples. The sequenced material came from memory CD8+ T cells from PBMCs. The cell subset or site label for this specimen denotes: CD45RO+ cells pooled with CCR7-negative TemRA cells. This receptor has the CDR3 CASSYSGGPEAFF. The DNA reads as follows: TGTGCCAGCAGTTATTCCGGGGGCCCTGAAGCTTTCTTT.